Below are 18 T cell receptor beta chains sequenced from a single sample in a study of T cell repertoires in cytomegalovirus infection. MiXCR, applied by TCRdb to the reads, yields one record per CDR3 protein. The data hold fewer than 350,000 distinct CDR3 sequences, with 17% observed a single time. What was sequenced was PBMCs. All receptors come from a human donor in good health (CMV status not recorded). Some clones in this sample may be carry-over from other donors' samples.

This clonotype occurred many times. Relative to the germline gene, one junction end is altered; a read error may explain this. J is TRBJ2-5 and V is TRBV7-7; no clear D gene. Per the germline V gene, CDR1 is SSHAT and CDR2 is FNYEAQ (reference sequence). The CDR3 consists of 13 residues. CDR3 residues: CASSSGPQETQYF. DNA for the CDR3: TGTGCTAGCAGTTCCGGGCCCCAAGAGACCCAGTACTTC.

This clonotype showed up just a few times. V and J are TRBV2 and TRBJ1-5; possible D gene TRBD1, 6 bases. The CDR3 spans 13 residues. Per germline, CDR1 SNHLY and CDR2 FYNNEI. With 7 bases removed from V and 7 bases from J, the gap between germline ends came to 14 bases. CDR3 residues: CASTQGPEQPQHF. The CDR3 bases are TGTGCCAGCACTCAGGGGCCGGAGCAGCCCCAGCATTTT.

There are a few counts of this clonotype. The CDR3 sequence is CASSMQYEQYF. For the CDR3, the DNA is TGTGCCAGCAGTATGCAGTACGAGCAGTACTTC. The chain links TRBV12-3 or TRBV12-4 to TRBJ2-7; D not resolved. Trimming pared 5 bases from V and 4 bases from J, leaving 6 bases between. There are 11 residues in the CDR3.

This clonotype was counted at least ten times. The chain carries TRBV12-3 or TRBV12-4 and TRBJ1-1; D gene uncertain. The V end lost 6 bases, the J end lost 3 bases, and 14 bases lay between the germline ends. CDR3 length: 14 amino acids. DNA of the CDR3: TGTGCCAGCAGCACTGACCCGGCGGACACTGAAGCTTTCTTT. This gives the protein CASSTDPADTEAFF.

This clonotype was seen more than once but under ten times. CDR3 amino acids: CASSPTSAVGGYGYTF. In nucleotides, the CDR3 is TGTGCCAGCAGTCCAACCTCGGCGGTCGGGGGCTATGGCTACACCTTC. The chain employs TRBV6-2 or TRBV6-3 and TRBJ1-2; weak D call: TRBD1 (5 bases). V was clipped by 5 bases and J by 4 bases, with 20 bases between them. The CDR3 is 16 residues long. Germline-derived CDR1 and CDR2 are MNHEY and SVGEGT.

This chain links TRBV6-5 with TRBJ1-1, with TRBD1 matching over 8 bases. Per germline, CDR1 MNHEY and CDR2 SVGAGI. The CDR3 has 16 amino acids. J was trimmed by 5 bases and V by 6 bases; bases with no gene match: 14. The chain's CDR3 is CASSLSTGAPGTEAFF. In nucleotides, the CDR3 is TGTGCCAGCAGCCTCTCGACAGGGGCCCCGGGGACTGAAGCTTTCTTT.

This clonotype showed up just a few times. The chain recombines TRBV20-1 with TRBJ2-5; D gene unclear. The V end lost 6 bases, the J end lost 4 bases, and 15 bases lay between the germline ends. The CDR3 is 13 amino acids. Looked up from germline, CDR1 is DFQATT and CDR2 is SNEGSKA (reference sequence). CDR3 sequence: CSALDPAGETQYF. The CDR3 DNA reads TGCAGTGCCCTCGACCCAGCCGGAGAGACCCAGTACTTC.

This clonotype has at least ten counts. The chain uses TRBV7-9 and TRBJ1-5; D gene ambiguous. V shed 5 bases and J shed 4 bases, with 15 bases lying between them. This CDR3 is built from 15 residues. Germline CDR1 reads SEHNR; CDR2 reads FQNEAQ (reference sequence). The CDR3 protein is CASSLFGQSNQPQHF. The CDR3 DNA reads TGTGCCAGCAGCCTCTTCGGGCAGTCTAATCAGCCCCAGCATTTT.

This clonotype was counted ten times or more. The genes are TRBV24-1 and TRBJ2-5; 13 bases map to TRBD2. The CDR3 covers 17 residues. V lost 4 bases and J lost 4; bases outside the gene matches: 8. Germline values: CDR1 KGHDR, CDR2 SFDVKD. The CDR3 bases are TGTGCCACCAGTGACCCCACTAGCGGGGGGGCCATAGAGACCCAGTACTTC. Protein: CATSDPTSGGAIETQYF.

This chain connects TRBV5-1 to TRBJ2-2; perhaps TRBD1 as D (6 bases). Trimming cost V 4 bases and J 2 bases, with 15 bases left between them. The CDR3 covers 16 residues. CDR1 SGHRS and CDR2 YFSETQ come from the germline V gene. The CDR3 loop reads CASSPQGTRNTGELFF. DNA for the CDR3: TGCGCCAGCAGCCCGCAGGGGACCCGTAACACCGGGGAGCTGTTTTTT.

The chain employs TRBV29-1 and TRBJ1-2; 8 nucleotides align to TRBD1. This CDR3 comprises 12 residues. V trimming: 5 bases; J trimming: 7 bases; junction bases outside the gene matches: 6. Germline loops: CDR1 SQVTM, CDR2 ANQGSEA. CDR3: CSVTDRDIGYTF. CDR3 DNA sequence: TGCAGCGTTACGGACAGGGATATTGGCTACACCTTC.

On this clonotype: A read error may be the cause here, since a much bigger clone is one base away. The genes are TRBV11-1 and TRBJ1-1, with unresolved D. Trimming left V 4 bases short and J 6 bases short, with 18 bases between. The CDR3 extends over 15 amino acids. CDR1 and CDR2 (germline): SGHAT, FQDESV (reference sequence). The chain's CDR3 is CASSSPGGERPEAFF. DNA for the CDR3: TGTGCCAGCAGCTCTCCTGGCGGGGAAAGACCTGAAGCTTTCTTT. Full variable domain (remainder filled in from reference TRBV11-1 and TRBJ1-1): EAEVAQSPRYKITEKSQAVAFWCDPISGHATLYWYRQILGQGPELLVQFQDESVVDDSQLPKDRFSAERLKGVDSTLKIQPAELGDSAMYLCASSSPGGERPEAFFGQGTRLTVV.

The chain employs TRBV6-2 or TRBV6-3 and TRBJ2-1; 13 bases align to TRBD2. J lost 9 bases, V lost 3 bases, and 5 bases had no gene match. CDR3 size: 15 residues. The germline V gene has CDR1 MNHEY and CDR2 SVGEGT. The CDR3 loop reads CASSYGTSGISEQFF. The CDR3 DNA reads TGTGCCAGCAGTTATGGGACTAGCGGGATATCTGAGCAGTTCTTC.

This clonotype came up once. The V gene is TRBV3-1, the J gene TRBJ2-7, with a possible D match to TRBD1 (5 bases). From germline, CDR1 is LGHDT and CDR2 YNNKEL (reference sequence). V gave up 4 bases and J gave up 2 bases, with 15 bases separating them. CDR3 size: 15 residues. CDR3 bases: TGTGCCAGCAGCCCAAGCAGGGAACACCCCTACGAGCAGTACTTC. Protein sequence: CASSPSREHPYEQYF.

The chain combines TRBV12-3 or TRBV12-4 with TRBJ1-2, with 7 bases aligning to TRBD1. The V and J ends lost 6 bases and 14 bases, in that order; junction bases with no gene match: 9. CDR3 size: 11 residues. CDR3 amino acids: CASSQGQTPTF. CDR3 coding DNA: TGTGCCAGCAGCCAGGGACAGACTCCGACCTTC.

This clonotype was recorded at least ten times. This chain's CDR3 is CASSFLLGYGYTF. The DNA for the CDR3 is TGTGCCAGCAGCTTCCTCCTGGGCTATGGCTACACCTTC. The chain joins TRBV7-2 to TRBJ1-2; D is unclear. Germline V CDR1 and CDR2: SGHTA, FQGNSA. CDR3 length equals 13 residues. V was cut by 3 bases and J by 4 bases, with 9 bases left in between.

The chain couples TRBV12-3 or TRBV12-4 to TRBJ2-5; 8 positions agree with TRBD2. CDR3 length: 14 amino acids. The J segment lost 4 bases and the V segment lost 5 bases, leaving 6 bases of the junction unmatched. CDR3 residues: CASSPPGGGETQYF. The CDR3 region has the DNA TGTGCCAGCAGTCCCCCGGGGGGGGGAGAGACCCAGTACTTC.

This clonotype was detected only a few times. This chain uses TRBV29-1 with TRBJ1-2, with D unclear. With 4 bases removed from V and 1 base from J, the gap between germline ends came to 4 bases. Germline V gene sequence: CDR1 SQVTM, CDR2 ANQGSEA. This CDR3 is 11 amino acids long. CDR3 DNA: TGCAGCGTTGCTGTTAACTATGGCTACACCTTC. It codes for CSVAVNYGYTF. The variable domain in full, completed from reference TRBV29-1 and TRBJ1-2, reads SAVISQKPSRDICQRGTSLTIQCQVDSQVTMMFWYRQQPGQSLTLIATANQGSEATYESGFVIDKFPISRPNLTFSTLTVSNMSPEDSSIYLCSVAVNYGYTFGSGTRLTVV.